This T cell receptor beta chain is from a study of T cells after yellow fever vaccination. This clonotype was found a few times. Antigen specificity is unknown. General study points: Contaminating bulk clonotypes could be abundant in FACS-sorted repertoires.

Template-switching 5'RACE yielded the TCR cDNA; a universal primer site and UMIs were added in the process. TCRdb itself ran the 5' RACE reads through MiXCR, one entry per CDR3 protein. The profile covers fewer than 650,000 distinct CDR3 sequences, with just over 20% appearing a single time and roughly 16% taken by the ten largest. The CDR3 covers 15 residues. The ends lost 6 bases at V and 4 bases at J; junction bases unmatched: 7. This rearrangement joins TRBV12-3 or TRBV12-4 to TRBJ1-5; 9 nucleotides line up with TRBD1. Specimen: PBMCs, collected 21 days after the first yellow fever vaccination. This receptor was obtained from a man aged 18 to 30 who received the YFV17D yellow fever vaccine. The CDR3, as DNA: TGTGCCAGCAGCTGGAAGACAGGGGGGAATCAGCCCCAGCATTTT. This codes for CASSWKTGGNQPQHF.